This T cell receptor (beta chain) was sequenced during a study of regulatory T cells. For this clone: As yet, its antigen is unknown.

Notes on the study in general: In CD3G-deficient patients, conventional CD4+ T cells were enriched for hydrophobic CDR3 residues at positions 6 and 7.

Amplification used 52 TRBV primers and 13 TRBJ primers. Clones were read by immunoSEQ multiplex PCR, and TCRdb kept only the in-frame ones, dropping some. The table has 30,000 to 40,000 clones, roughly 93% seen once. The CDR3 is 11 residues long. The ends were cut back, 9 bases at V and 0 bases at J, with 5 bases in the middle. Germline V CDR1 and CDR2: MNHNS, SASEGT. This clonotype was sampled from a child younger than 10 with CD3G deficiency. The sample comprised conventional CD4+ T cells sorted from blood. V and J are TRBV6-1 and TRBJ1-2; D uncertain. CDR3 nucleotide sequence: TGTGCCAGTTCAACTAACTATGGCTACACCTTC. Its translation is CASSTNYGYTF.